The present entry profiles one T cell receptor (beta chain) with its context. The record originates from a study of cytomegalovirus exposure and HLA in healthy donors. PCR primers comprised 60 Vbeta and 13 Jbeta primers. Here immunoSEQ multiplex PCR was the method, and the copy in TCRdb shows in-frame clones only, minus some. This repertoire shows 150,000 to 200,000 clones, around 90% found once; its top ten account for around 0.99%. Trimming took 1 base from V and 2 from J; bases not matched to a gene: 2. CDR1 is SGHVS and CDR2 is FNYEAQ in the germline V gene. The CDR3 totals 16 residues. The sequence derives from a boy aged 2 to 10 in good health and CMV-seronegative. The V gene is TRBV7-6, the J gene TRBJ2-7; 13 nucleotides align to TRBD2. The material sequenced was PBMCs. CDR3 sequence reads: CASSLGGTSGAYEQYF. DNA of the CDR3: TGTGCCAGCAGCTTAGGTGGGACTAGCGGGGCCTACGAGCAGTACTTC.